This record covers a single T cell receptor (beta chain). In the authors' methods: Amplification of reference gene primers provided the estimated nucleated cell counts. The table came from immunoSEQ multiplex PCR; TCRdb's copy has only in-frame clones and leaves some out. The DNA was the basis for D and trimming; V, J and clone size are from that table. The repertoire holds around 80,000 clones, 85% seen once, with 9.6% in the top ten. Germline-derived CDR1 and CDR2 are SQVTM and ANQGSEA. The V gene lost 7 bases and the J gene lost 0 bases, with 15 bases spanning the gap. There are 14 residues in the CDR3. This specimen belongs to a study of blood T cell repertoires in COVID-19. Study as a whole: COVID-19 samples from acute and convalescent phases originated in the United States, Italy and Spain.

This clonotype was obtained from a man aged 45-60 years with COVID-19, enrolled during active disease. The sequencing sample was made of peripheral blood. The chain links TRBV29-1 to TRBJ1-2, with a tentative D call TRBD1 (5 bases). CDR3 coding DNA: TGCAGCGCAAAGGAGGGGCCCGCTAACTATGGCTACACCTTC. Translated: CSAKEGPANYGYTF.